The present T cell receptor (beta chain) was sequenced within a study of vaccination and CD4 T cells after COVID-19. About the research overall: Vaccination of participants consisted of two doses of either BNT162b2 or mRNA-1273 vaccine.

Noted treatment: 10-day PBMC culture with coronavirus spike peptide pools or control peptides (ViraFEST assay). Germline-derived CDR1 and CDR2 are MNHNS and SASEGT. The ends were cut back, 7 bases at V and 8 bases at J, with 20 bases in the middle. The length of the CDR3 is 14 residues. This clonotype was seen only a few times. The antigen is unknown. Cultured CD4+ T cell DNA underwent sequencing with the Oncomine TCR Beta short-read assay. TCRdb re-derived calls from the PCR reads in MiXCR, one entry per CDR3 protein. Counted here are about 10,000 distinct CDR3 sequences, approximately 20% occurring once; the ten biggest clones make up roughly 12%.

This sequence joins TRBV6-1 and TRBJ1-2, with D possibly TRBD1 on 5 matching bases. The material was CD4+ T cells from blood, cultured in vitro, obtained after SARS-CoV-2 vaccination. This clonotype originated in a human donor who had recovered from COVID-19. Here the CDR3 reads CASKTELRVRGYTF. CDR3 nucleotide sequence: TGTGCCAGCAAGACGGAGCTCAGGGTTCGAGGCTACACCTTC.